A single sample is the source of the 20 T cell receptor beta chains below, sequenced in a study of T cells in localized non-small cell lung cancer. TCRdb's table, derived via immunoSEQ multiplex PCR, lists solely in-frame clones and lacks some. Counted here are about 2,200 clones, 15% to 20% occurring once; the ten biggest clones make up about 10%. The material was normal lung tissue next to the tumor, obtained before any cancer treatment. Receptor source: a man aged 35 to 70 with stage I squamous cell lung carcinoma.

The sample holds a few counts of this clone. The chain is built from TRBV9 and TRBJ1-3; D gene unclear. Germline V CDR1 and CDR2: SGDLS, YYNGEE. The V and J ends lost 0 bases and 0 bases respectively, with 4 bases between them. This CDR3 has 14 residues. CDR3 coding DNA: TGTGCCAGCAGCGTAGACAACTCTGGAAACACCATATATTTT. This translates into CASSVDNSGNTIYF. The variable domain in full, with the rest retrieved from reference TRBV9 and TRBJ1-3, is DSGVTQTPKHLITATGQRVTLRCSPRSGDLSVYWYQQSLDQGLQFLIQYYNGEERAKGNILERFSAQQFPDLHSELNLSSLELGDSALYFCASSVDNSGNTIYFGEGSWLTVV.

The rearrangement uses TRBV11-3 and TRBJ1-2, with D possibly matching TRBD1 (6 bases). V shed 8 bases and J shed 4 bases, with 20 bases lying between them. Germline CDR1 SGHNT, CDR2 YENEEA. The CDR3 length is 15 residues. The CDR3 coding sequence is TGTGCCAGCGGCGATTATGGGGGGCGCGTCTATGGCTACACCTTC. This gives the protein CASGDYGGRVYGYTF.

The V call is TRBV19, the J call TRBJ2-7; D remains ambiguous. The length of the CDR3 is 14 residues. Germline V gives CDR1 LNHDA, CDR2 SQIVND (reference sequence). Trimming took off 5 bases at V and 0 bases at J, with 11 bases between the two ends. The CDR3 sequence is CASSPRTNSYEQYF. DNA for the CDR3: TGTGCCAGTAGTCCTCGAACCAACTCCTACGAGCAGTACTTC.

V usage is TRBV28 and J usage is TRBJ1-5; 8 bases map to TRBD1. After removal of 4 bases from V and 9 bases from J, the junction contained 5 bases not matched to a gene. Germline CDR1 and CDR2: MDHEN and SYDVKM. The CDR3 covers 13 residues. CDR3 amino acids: CASSYRGIGPQHF. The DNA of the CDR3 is TGTGCCAGCAGTTACAGGGGGATTGGGCCCCAGCATTTT.

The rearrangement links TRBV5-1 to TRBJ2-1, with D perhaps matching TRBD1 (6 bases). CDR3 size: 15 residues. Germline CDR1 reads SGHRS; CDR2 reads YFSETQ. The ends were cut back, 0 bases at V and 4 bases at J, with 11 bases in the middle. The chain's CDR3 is CASSLGGTTYNEQFF. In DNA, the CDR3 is TGCGCCAGCAGCTTGGGAGGGACAACTTACAATGAGCAGTTCTTC.

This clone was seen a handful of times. CDR3 region: CASSRQDDREQFF. Written as DNA, the CDR3 is TGTGCCAGCAGCCGACAGGATGATCGTGAGCAGTTCTTC. The rearrangement links TRBV7-2 to TRBJ2-1, with D possibly matching TRBD1 (6 bases). CDR1 SGHTA and CDR2 FQGNSA come from the germline V gene. V lost 5 bases and J lost 9, with 14 bases in between. The CDR3 covers 13 residues.

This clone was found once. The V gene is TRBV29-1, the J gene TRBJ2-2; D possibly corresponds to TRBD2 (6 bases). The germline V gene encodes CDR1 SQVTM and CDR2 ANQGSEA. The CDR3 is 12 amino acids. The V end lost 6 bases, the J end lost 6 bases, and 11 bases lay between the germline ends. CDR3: CSVIPSAGELFF. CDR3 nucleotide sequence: TGCAGCGTCATACCTAGCGCCGGGGAGCTGTTTTTT.

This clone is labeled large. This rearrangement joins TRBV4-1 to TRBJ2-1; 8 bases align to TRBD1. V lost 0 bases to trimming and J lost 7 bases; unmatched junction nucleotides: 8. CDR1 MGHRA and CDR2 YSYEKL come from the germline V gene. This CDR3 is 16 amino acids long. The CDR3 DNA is TGCGCCAGCAGCCAAGATTATGGGACAGGCCAGAATGAGCAGTTCTTC. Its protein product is CASSQDYGTGQNEQFF.

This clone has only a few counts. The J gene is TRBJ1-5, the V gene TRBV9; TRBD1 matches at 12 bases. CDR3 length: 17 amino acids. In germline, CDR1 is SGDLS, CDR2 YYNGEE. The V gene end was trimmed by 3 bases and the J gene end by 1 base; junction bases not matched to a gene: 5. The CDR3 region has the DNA TGTGCCAGCAGCGCCGGGACAGGGGGCCTGAGCAATCAGCCCCAGCATTTT. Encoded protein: CASSAGTGGLSNQPQHF.

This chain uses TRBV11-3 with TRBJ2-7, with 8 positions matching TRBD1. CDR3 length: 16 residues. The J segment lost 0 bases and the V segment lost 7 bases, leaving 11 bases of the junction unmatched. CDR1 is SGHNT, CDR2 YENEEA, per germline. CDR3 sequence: CASNPSGTGSSYEQYF. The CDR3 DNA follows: TGTGCCAGCAATCCTTCCGGGACAGGAAGCTCCTACGAGCAGTACTTC.

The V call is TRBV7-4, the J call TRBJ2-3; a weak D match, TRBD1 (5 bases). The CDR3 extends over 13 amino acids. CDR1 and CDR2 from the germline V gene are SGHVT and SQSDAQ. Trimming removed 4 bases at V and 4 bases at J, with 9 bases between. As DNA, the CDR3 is TGTGCCAGCAGCTCCTGGGGCCCAGATACGCAGTATTTT. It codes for CASSSWGPDTQYF.

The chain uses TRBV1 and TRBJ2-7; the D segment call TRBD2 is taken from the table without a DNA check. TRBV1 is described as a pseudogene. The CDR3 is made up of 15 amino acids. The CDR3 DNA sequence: TGCGCCAGCAGCCAAGCCAGCGGACCCACGGGAGAGCAGTACTTC. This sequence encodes CASSQASGPTGEQYF.

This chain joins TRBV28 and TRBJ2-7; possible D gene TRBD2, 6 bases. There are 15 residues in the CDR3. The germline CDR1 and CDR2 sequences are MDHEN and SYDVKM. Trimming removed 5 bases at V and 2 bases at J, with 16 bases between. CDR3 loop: CASSGERVLAYEQYF. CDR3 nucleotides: TGTGCCAGCAGTGGAGAGCGGGTCCTCGCCTACGAGCAGTACTTC.

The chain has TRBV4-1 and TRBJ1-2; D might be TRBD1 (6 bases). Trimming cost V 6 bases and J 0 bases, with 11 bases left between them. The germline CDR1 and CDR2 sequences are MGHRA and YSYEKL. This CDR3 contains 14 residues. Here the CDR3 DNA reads TGCGCCAGCAGACCCGGACAGACTAACTATGGCTACACCTTC. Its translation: CASRPGQTNYGYTF.

The CDR3 here is CASSGDRENQPQHF. The DNA of the CDR3 is TGTGCCAGCAGCGGCGACAGGGAGAATCAGCCCCAGCATTTT. V and J are TRBV14 and TRBJ1-5; 7 bases agree with TRBD1. The trim removed 5 bases at V and 4 bases at J, leaving 5 bases unmatched. Germline values: CDR1 SGHDN, CDR2 FVKESK. The CDR3 totals 14 residues.

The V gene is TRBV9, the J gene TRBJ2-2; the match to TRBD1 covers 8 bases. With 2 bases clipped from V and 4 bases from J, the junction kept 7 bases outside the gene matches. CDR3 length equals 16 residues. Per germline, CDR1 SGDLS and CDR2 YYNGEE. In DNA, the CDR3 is TGTGCCAGCAGCGTCATCCCAACAGGGGGCACCGGGGAGCTGTTTTTT. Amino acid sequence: CASSVIPTGGTGELFF. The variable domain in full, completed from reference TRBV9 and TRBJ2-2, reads DSGVTQTPKHLITATGQRVTLRCSPRSGDLSVYWYQQSLDQGLQFLIQYYNGEERAKGNILERFSAQQFPDLHSELNLSSLELGDSALYFCASSVIPTGGTGELFFGEGSRLTVL.

The CDR3 DNA follows: TGTGCCAGCTCACCACCTAGCGGGAGTGATGAAAACATTCAGTACTTC. This gives the protein CASSPPSGSDENIQYF. The chain combines TRBV18 with TRBJ2-4, with 9 bases that match TRBD2. CDR1 and CDR2 from the germline V gene are KGHSH and LQKENI. Germline trimming cut 0 bases from V and 5 bases from J; bases unmatched to any gene: 5. The CDR3 sequence is 16 residues long.

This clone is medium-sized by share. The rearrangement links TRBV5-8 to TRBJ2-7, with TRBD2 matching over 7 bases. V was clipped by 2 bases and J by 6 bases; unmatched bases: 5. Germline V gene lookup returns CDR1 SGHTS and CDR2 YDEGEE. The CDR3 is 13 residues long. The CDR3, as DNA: TGTGCCAGCAGCTTATATGCGGGAGTCGAGCAGTACTTC. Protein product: CASSLYAGVEQYF.

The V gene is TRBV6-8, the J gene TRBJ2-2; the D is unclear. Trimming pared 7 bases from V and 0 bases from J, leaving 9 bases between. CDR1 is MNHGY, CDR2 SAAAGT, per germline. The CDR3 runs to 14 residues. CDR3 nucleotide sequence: TGTGCCAGCACCCAATATGCGAACACCGGGGAGCTGTTTTTT. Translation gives CASTQYANTGELFF.

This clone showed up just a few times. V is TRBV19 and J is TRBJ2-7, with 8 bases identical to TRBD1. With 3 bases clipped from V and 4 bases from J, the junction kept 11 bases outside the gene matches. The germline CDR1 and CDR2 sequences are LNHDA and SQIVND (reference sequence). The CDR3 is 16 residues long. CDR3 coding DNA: TGTGCCAGTAGTATTGCCCCGGGACAGGATGTATACGAGCAGTACTTC. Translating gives CASSIAPGQDVYEQYF. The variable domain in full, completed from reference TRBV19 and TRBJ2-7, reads DGGITQSPKYLFRKEGQNVTLSCEQNLNHDAMYWYRQDPGQGLRLIYYSQIVNDFQKGDIAEGYSVSREKKESFPLTVTSAQKNPTAFYLCASSIAPGQDVYEQYFGPGTRLTVT.